The clone carrying this T cell receptor (beta chain) was found many times. This record comes from a study of Graves' ophthalmopathy and Graves' hyperthyroidism. Amplified TCR beta CDR3 regions were obtained using RNA transcripts as template. HTBI primers served in a first-round RT-PCR, which a second-round multiplex PCR followed. Using its own MiXCR run on the multiplex PCR reads, TCRdb lists one record per CDR3 protein. The table lists roughly 350,000 distinct CDR3 sequences, roughly a sixth of them singletons. New diagnoses, under 2 months' duration, and ages 18 to 65 characterized the hyperthyroidism patients. Clinical symptoms and serum thyroxine were used for diagnosis; TRAb, thyroid ultrasound and orbital computed tomography were also relied on. The authors used Ficoll-Paque density gradient centrifugation to separate PBMCs. The input was about 10 ml of fresh peripheral blood. V lost 2 bases and J lost 0, with 12 bases in between. The CDR3 length is 15 residues. Germline CDR1 SGHRS, CDR2 YFSETQ.

V and J are TRBV5-1 and TRBJ2-7; tentative D call: TRBD1 (5 bases). The receptor was isolated from an adult woman with stable Graves' hyperthyroidism. What was sequenced was peripheral blood. The CDR3 sequence: CASSFMAGNSYEQYF. CDR3 DNA: TGCGCCAGCAGCTTTATGGCAGGGAACTCCTACGAGCAGTACTTC.